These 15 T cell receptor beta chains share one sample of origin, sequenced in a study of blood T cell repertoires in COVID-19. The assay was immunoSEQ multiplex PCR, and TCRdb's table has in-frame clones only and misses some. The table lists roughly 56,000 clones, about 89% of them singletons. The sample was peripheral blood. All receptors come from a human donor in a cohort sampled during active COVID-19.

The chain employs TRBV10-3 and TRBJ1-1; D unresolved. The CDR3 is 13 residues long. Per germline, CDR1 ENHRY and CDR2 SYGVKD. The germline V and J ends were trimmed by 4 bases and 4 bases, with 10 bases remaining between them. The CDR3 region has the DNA TGTGCCATCAGTGTCTCTGGCGGCACTGAAGCTTTCTTT. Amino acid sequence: CAISVSGGTEAFF.

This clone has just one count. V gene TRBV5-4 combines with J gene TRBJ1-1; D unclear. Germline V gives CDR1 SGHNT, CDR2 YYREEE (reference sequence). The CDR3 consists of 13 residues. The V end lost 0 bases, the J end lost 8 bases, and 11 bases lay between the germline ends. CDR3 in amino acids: CASSLGLNIEAFF. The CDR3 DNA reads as TGTGCCAGCAGCTTGGGCCTGAACATAGAAGCTTTCTTT.

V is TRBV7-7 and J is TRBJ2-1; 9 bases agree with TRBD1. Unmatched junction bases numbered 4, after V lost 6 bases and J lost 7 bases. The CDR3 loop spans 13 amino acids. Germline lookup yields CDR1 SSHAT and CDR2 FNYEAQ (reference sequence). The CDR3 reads CASSSDRGNEQFF. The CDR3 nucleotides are TGTGCCAGCAGTTCGGACAGGGGTAATGAGCAGTTCTTC. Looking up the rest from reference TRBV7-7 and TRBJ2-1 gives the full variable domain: GAGVSQSPRYKVTKRGQDVTLRCDPISSHATLYWYQQALGQGPEFLTYFNYEAQPDKSGLPSDRFSAERPEGSISTLTIQRTEQRDSAMYRCASSSDRGNEQFFGPGTRLTVL.

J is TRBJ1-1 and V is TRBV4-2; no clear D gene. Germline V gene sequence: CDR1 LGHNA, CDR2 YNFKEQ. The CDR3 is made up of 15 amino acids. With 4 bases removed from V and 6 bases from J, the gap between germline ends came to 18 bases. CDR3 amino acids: CASSPNGPGGAEAFF. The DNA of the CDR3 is TGTGCCAGCAGCCCTAATGGACCGGGAGGCGCTGAAGCTTTCTTT.

The CDR3 region is CAGTQGTSSNYGYTF. The CDR3 nucleotides are TGTGCCGGGACACAGGGGACATCCTCTAACTATGGCTACACCTTC. The rearrangement joins TRBV30 to TRBJ1-2, with 7 bases identical to TRBD1. The junction had 12 bases not matched to a gene; V was cut back by 8 bases and J by 0 bases. Germline values: CDR1 GTSNPN, CDR2 SVGIG (reference sequence). The CDR3 loop spans 15 amino acids.

As DNA, the CDR3 is TGTGCCTGGAGTTTAGGGGGCGCGGGGGGTTCACCCCTCCACTTT. Amino acids: CAWSLGGAGGSPLHF. The rearrangement links TRBV30 to TRBJ1-6; 7 bases line up with TRBD1. The junction had 10 bases not matched to a gene; V was cut back by 2 bases and J by 9 bases. The CDR3 has 15 amino acids. In germline, CDR1 is GTSNPN, CDR2 SVGIG (reference sequence).

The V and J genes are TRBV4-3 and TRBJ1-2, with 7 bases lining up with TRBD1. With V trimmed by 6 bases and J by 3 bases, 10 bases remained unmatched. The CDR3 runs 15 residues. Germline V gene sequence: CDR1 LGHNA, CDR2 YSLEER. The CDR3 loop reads CASSYGPRGDYGYTF. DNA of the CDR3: TGCGCCAGCAGTTACGGGCCCAGGGGGGACTATGGCTACACCTTC.

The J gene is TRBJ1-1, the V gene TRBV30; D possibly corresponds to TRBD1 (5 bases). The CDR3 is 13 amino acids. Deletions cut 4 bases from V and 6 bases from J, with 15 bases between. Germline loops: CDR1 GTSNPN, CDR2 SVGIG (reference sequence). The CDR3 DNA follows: TGTGCCTGGACTTGGGGCAGGGCGGCTGAAGCTTTCTTT. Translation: CAWTWGRAAEAFF.

CDR3 coding DNA: TGTGCCAGCTCACCCCTCCAGGAGGTGGGTGGCTACACCTTC. This codes for CASSPLQEVGGYTF. The V gene is TRBV18, the J gene TRBJ1-2, with D unresolved. Germline CDR1 reads KGHSH; CDR2 reads LQKENI. The CDR3 sequence is 14 residues long. V shed 3 bases and J shed 7 bases, with 15 bases lying between them.

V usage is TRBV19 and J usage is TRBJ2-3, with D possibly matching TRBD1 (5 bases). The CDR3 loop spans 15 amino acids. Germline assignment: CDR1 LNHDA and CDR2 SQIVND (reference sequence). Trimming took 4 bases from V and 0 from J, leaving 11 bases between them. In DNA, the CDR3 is TGTGCCAGTAGTAGGTCGGACACTAGCACAGATACGCAGTATTTT. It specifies CASSRSDTSTDTQYF.

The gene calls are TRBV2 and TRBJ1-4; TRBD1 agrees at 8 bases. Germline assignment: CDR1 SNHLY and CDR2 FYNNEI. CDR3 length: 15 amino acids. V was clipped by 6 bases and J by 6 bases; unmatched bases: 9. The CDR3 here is CASSWGGQEDEKLFF. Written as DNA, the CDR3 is TGTGCCAGCAGCTGGGGGGGACAGGAGGATGAAAAACTGTTTTTT.

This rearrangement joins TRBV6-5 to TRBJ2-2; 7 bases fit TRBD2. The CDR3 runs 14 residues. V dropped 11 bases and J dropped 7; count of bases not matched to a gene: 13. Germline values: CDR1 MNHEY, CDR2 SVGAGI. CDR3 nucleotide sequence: TGTGCCGGCCAGCGGGGCCTGCTAGGCGGGGAGCTGTTTTTT. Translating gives CAGQRGLLGGELFF.

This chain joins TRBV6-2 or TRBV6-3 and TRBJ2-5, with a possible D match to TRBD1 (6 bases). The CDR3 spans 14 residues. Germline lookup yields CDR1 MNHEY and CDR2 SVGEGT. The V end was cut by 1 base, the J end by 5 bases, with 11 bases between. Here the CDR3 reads CASSYFGTRETQYF. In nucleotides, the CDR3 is TGTGCCAGCAGTTACTTCGGGACACGGGAGACCCAGTACTTC.

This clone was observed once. The CDR3 nucleotides are TGTGCCACCAGCGAGGGACAGTTCAATGGCTACACCTTC. Protein product: CATSEGQFNGYTF. The V call is TRBV24-1, the J call TRBJ1-2; TRBD1 aligns across 7 bases. CDR3 length equals 13 residues. The trim removed 7 bases at V and 6 bases at J, leaving 7 bases unmatched. Germline V gives CDR1 KGHDR, CDR2 SFDVKD.

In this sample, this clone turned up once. The CDR3 DNA reads as TGCGCCAGCAGCCCAATCGGACAAATAGGCGAGCAGTACTTC. Amino acid sequence: CASSPIGQIGEQYF. V usage is TRBV5-1 and J usage is TRBJ2-7, with D possibly matching TRBD1 (5 bases). Germline values: CDR1 SGHRS, CDR2 YFSETQ. Trimming shortened V by 4 bases and J by 6 bases, and 17 bases separated the two germline ends. This CDR3 spans 14 amino acids.